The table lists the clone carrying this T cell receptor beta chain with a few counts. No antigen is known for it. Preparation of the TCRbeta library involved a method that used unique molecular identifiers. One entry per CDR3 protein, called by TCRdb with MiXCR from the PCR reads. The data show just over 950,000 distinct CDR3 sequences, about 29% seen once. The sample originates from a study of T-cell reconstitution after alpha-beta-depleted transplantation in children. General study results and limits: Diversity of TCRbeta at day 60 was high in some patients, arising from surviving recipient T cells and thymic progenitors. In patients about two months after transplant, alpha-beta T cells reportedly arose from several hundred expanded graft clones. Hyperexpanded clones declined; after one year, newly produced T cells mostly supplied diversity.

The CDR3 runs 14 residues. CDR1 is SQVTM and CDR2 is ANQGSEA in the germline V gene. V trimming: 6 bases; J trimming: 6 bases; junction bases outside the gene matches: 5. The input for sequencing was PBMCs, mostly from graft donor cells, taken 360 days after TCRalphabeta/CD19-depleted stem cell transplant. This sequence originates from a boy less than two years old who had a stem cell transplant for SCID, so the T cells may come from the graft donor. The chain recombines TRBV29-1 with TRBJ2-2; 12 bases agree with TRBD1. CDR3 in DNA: TGCAGCGTCCCGGGACAGGGGGCCTCCGGGGAGCTGTTTTTT. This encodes CSVPGQGASGELFF.